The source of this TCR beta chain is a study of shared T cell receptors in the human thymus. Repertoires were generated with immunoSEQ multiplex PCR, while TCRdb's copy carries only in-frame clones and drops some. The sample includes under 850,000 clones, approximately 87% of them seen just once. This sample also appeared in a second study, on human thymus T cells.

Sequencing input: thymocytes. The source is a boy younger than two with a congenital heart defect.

CDR3 sequence: CASSLALSGPSYEQYF. For the CDR3, the DNA is TGTGCCAGCAGCTTAGCGCTTAGCGGGCCCAGCTACGAGCAGTACTTC. V and J are TRBV7-2 and TRBJ2-7; 7 positions match TRBD2. CDR1 is SGHTA, CDR2 FQGNSA, per germline. V shed 0 bases, J shed 3 bases, and the junction held 8 bases outside the gene matches. This CDR3 region has 16 residues. Looking up the rest from reference TRBV7-2 and TRBJ2-7 gives the full variable domain: GAGVSQSPSNKVTEKGKDVELRCDPISGHTALYWYRQSLGQGLEFLIYFQGNSAPDKSGLPSDRFSAERTGGSVSTLTIQRTQQEDSAVYLCASSLALSGPSYEQYFGPGTRLTVT.